These 21 T cell receptor beta chains originate from one sample sequenced in a study of CD4 T cells in relation to SARS-CoV-2 and coronaviruses. This table comes from immunoSEQ multiplex PCR, and its TCRdb copy is limited to in-frame clones, with some not included. The profile covers 60,000 to 80,000 clones, with 75% to 90% appearing a single time and around 1.5% taken by the ten largest. Before the COVID-19 pandemic, during about 2010-2018, CD4+ T cells were taken from unexposed donors. Sequencing was done on a sample of memory CD4+ T cells from PBMCs. The origin of the receptors is a human donor in good health.

This sequence joins TRBV30 and TRBJ2-5; D is unclear. CDR1 is GTSNPN and CDR2 is SVGIG in the germline V gene (reference sequence). V lost 0 bases and J lost 5, with 7 bases in between. The CDR3 is 12 amino acids. As DNA, the CDR3 is TGTGCCTGGAGTGTAGGTGGGGAGACCCAGTACTTC. Translated, it gives CAWSVGGETQYF.

The chain couples TRBV5-1 to TRBJ2-3; weak D call: TRBD1 (6 bases). Germline loops: CDR1 SGHRS, CDR2 YFSETQ. This CDR3 comprises 14 residues. Trimming shortened V by 4 bases and J by 4 bases, and 13 bases separated the two germline ends. CDR3 DNA: TGCGCCAGCAGCGTATTACAGGGTTCAGATACGCAGTATTTT. Its translation: CASSVLQGSDTQYF.

The chain employs TRBV7-8 and TRBJ1-2, with D uncertain. CDR1 and CDR2 from the germline V gene are SGHVS and FQNEAQ. Trimming removed 2 bases at V and 9 bases at J, with 16 bases between. This CDR3 region has 14 residues. CDR3 sequence (DNA): TGTGCCAGCAGCTTAAGGTGGACGCAGATGAGCTACACCTTC. This codes for CASSLRWTQMSYTF.

The rearrangement links TRBV30 to TRBJ1-2; 7 bases are shared with TRBD1. CDR1 and CDR2 from the germline V gene are GTSNPN and SVGIG (reference sequence). J lost 4 bases, V lost 8 bases, and 1 base had no gene match. This CDR3 comprises 10 residues. DNA of the CDR3: TGTGCCCAGGGGGTCTATGGCTACACCTTC. Encoded protein: CAQGVYGYTF.

V gene TRBV5-5 combines with J gene TRBJ1-1, with 7 positions matching TRBD1. This CDR3 is built from 15 residues. Germline lookup yields CDR1 SGHKS and CDR2 YYEKEE (reference sequence). V lost 0 bases, J lost 3 bases, and 5 bases stayed unmatched. CDR3 sequence: CASSLEFQGDTEAFF. The DNA for the CDR3 is TGTGCCAGCAGCTTGGAGTTTCAGGGGGACACTGAAGCTTTCTTT.

This clone was seen just once. V is TRBV12-3 or TRBV12-4 and J is TRBJ1-6; no definite D call. V dropped 3 bases and J dropped 8 bases, with 8 bases sitting between them. The CDR3 sequence is 13 residues long. The CDR3 sequence is CASSLGRHSPLHF. The CDR3 nucleotides read TGTGCCAGCAGTTTGGGCCGCCATTCACCCCTCCACTTT.

The chain has TRBV9 and TRBJ1-3; D not resolved. V lost 2 bases and J lost 4, with 10 bases in between. The germline gives CDR1 SGDLS, CDR2 YYNGEE. The CDR3 sequence is 14 residues long. This chain's CDR3 is CASSVNSGGNTIYF. The CDR3 bases are TGTGCCAGCAGCGTTAATTCCGGAGGAAACACCATATATTTT.

The chain employs TRBV19 and TRBJ2-5, with D possibly matching TRBD1 (5 bases). Trimming shortened V by 4 bases and J by 2 bases, and 11 bases separated the two germline ends. Germline V gene lookup returns CDR1 LNHDA and CDR2 SQIVND (reference sequence). The CDR3 length is 14 residues. CDR3 sequence: CASSTSRGQETQYF. CDR3 coding DNA: TGTGCCAGTAGTACCTCTAGGGGTCAAGAGACCCAGTACTTC.

A single count supports this clone. The chain couples TRBV20-1 to TRBJ2-1, with 9 bases that match TRBD2. CDR3 length: 14 residues. Germline CDR1 and CDR2: DFQATT and SNEGSKA (reference sequence). The junction had 13 bases not matched to a gene; V was cut back by 6 bases and J by 10 bases. For the CDR3, the DNA is TGCAGTGCAAGTTTTCGGGCTAGCGGGATGGAGCAGTTCTTC. This encodes CSASFRASGMEQFF.

The CDR3 loop is CASRDGRLSQSSYEQYF. In nucleotides, the CDR3 is TGTGCCAGCAGGGATGGGCGACTGTCACAGTCATCCTACGAGCAGTACTTC. The chain carries TRBV28 and TRBJ2-7, with D hard to call. CDR1 and CDR2 (germline): MDHEN, SYDVKM. The CDR3 is 17 amino acids. Deletions cut 6 bases from V and 1 base from J, with 22 bases between.

This chain joins TRBV24-1 and TRBJ2-2; 7 nucleotides align to TRBD1. The CDR3 is 17 amino acids. V dropped 5 bases and J dropped 4; count of bases not matched to a gene: 12. Germline V gene sequence: CDR1 KGHDR, CDR2 SFDVKD. CDR3 sequence: CATSAPRDSGSTGELFF. As DNA, the CDR3 is TGTGCCACCAGTGCCCCCCGGGACAGCGGTAGCACCGGGGAGCTGTTTTTT.

V gene TRBV11-3 combines with J gene TRBJ2-3, with D perhaps TRBD1 (6 bases). Germline-derived CDR1 and CDR2 are SGHNT and YENEEA. The CDR3 consists of 15 residues. The V end lost 2 bases, the J end lost 5 bases, and 14 bases lay between the germline ends. CDR3 protein: CASSLRGMTVDTQYF. The CDR3 region has the DNA TGTGCCAGCAGCTTAAGGGGGATGACAGTAGATACGCAGTATTTT.

The count of this clone is one. The J gene is TRBJ2-1, the V gene TRBV29-1; D might be TRBD1 (6 bases). The CDR3 is made up of 14 amino acids. Germline CDR1 is SQVTM and CDR2 is ANQGSEA. V was clipped by 7 bases and J by 5 bases, with 18 bases between them. CDR3 loop: CSAPDRDIDNEQFF. The CDR3 bases are TGCAGCGCCCCAGACCGGGACATTGACAATGAGCAGTTCTTC.

The genes are TRBV7-6 and TRBJ2-2; 10 bases are a match to TRBD2. The germline gives CDR1 SGHVS, CDR2 FNYEAQ. V shed 1 base and J 6 bases; nucleotides not matched to a gene: 2. The CDR3 loop spans 15 amino acids. The CDR3 reads CASSLGLAGAGELFF. CDR3 sequence (DNA): TGTGCCAGCAGCTTAGGCCTAGCGGGGGCCGGGGAGCTGTTTTTT. The entire variable domain, with the rest obtained from reference TRBV7-6 and TRBJ2-2, is as follows: GAGVSQSPRYKVTKRGQDVALRCDPISGHVSLYWYRQALGQGPEFLTYFNYEAQQDKSGLPNDRFSAERPEGSISTLTIQRTEQRDSAMYRCASSLGLAGAGELFFGEGSRLTVL.

This chain links TRBV19 with TRBJ2-7; 8 nucleotides align to TRBD2. V was pared by 6 bases and J by 0 bases, with 7 bases of the junction left unmatched. The length of the CDR3 is 15 residues. Per the germline V gene, CDR1 is LNHDA and CDR2 is SQIVND (reference sequence). In nucleotides, the CDR3 is TGTGCCAGTAGGCGGGCGGGGGGCCTCTCCTACGAGCAGTACTTC. Its translation: CASRRAGGLSYEQYF.

The chain links TRBV5-1 to TRBJ2-7; D is perhaps TRBD2 (6 bases). CDR3 length: 16 residues. Per the germline V gene, CDR1 is SGHRS and CDR2 is YFSETQ. Trimming took 4 bases from V and 3 from J, leaving 20 bases between them. DNA of the CDR3: TGCGCCAGCAGCGTCTTTCCGGGACTTGCCAACTACGAGCAGTACTTC. This encodes CASSVFPGLANYEQYF.

CDR3 DNA: TGTGCCAGCAGTTACTACGGGACAGGGGGTGAAGCTTTCTTT. Its translation is CASSYYGTGGEAFF. The V gene is TRBV6-6, the J gene TRBJ1-1, with 11 positions matching TRBD1. From germline, CDR1 is MNHNY and CDR2 SVGAGI (reference sequence). Trimming cost V 1 base and J 7 bases; bases outside gene matches: 2. The CDR3 has 14 amino acids.

The CDR3: CASSSMRGGSYNEQFF. The CDR3, as DNA: TGTGCCAGCAGCTCAATGCGGGGGGGCAGTTACAATGAGCAGTTCTTC. This chain links TRBV3-1 (or the pseudogene TRBV3-2) with TRBJ2-1; 9 bases are a match to TRBD2. The V and J ends lost 5 bases and 4 bases, in that order; junction bases with no gene match: 9. CDR1 and CDR2 (germline): LGHDT, YNNKEL (reference sequence). CDR3 length: 16 amino acids.

The V and J genes are TRBV11-1 and TRBJ1-6, with D unresolved. The CDR3 has 14 amino acids. The V gene lost 1 base and the J gene lost 8 bases, with 9 bases spanning the gap. In germline, CDR1 is SGHAT, CDR2 FQDESV (reference sequence). CDR3 in DNA: TGTGCCAGCAGCTTAGAGGGCAATGATTCACCCCTCCACTTT. Amino acids: CASSLEGNDSPLHF.

This clone was observed a single time. J is TRBJ1-1 and V is TRBV10-3; TRBD1 agrees at 7 bases. This CDR3 contains 14 residues. Germline CDR1 ENHRY, CDR2 SYGVKD. The V and J ends lost 6 bases and 3 bases, in that order; junction bases with no gene match: 7. The CDR3 DNA is TGTGCCATCAGGAGACAGGGTCAAGACACTGAAGCTTTCTTT. Protein: CAIRRQGQDTEAFF.

The chain carries TRBV27 and TRBJ2-3; D possibly corresponds to TRBD2 (7 bases). Germline assignment: CDR1 MNHEY and CDR2 SMNVEV (reference sequence). This CDR3 has 18 amino acids. Trimming cost V 7 bases and J 3 bases, with 26 bases left between them. DNA of the CDR3: TGTGCCAGCACCAGTTTTGGGGGGGCCGGGGGACGGACAGATACGCAGTATTTT. The encoded protein is CASTSFGGAGGRTDTQYF.